Listed below are T cell receptor beta chains from one sample, sequenced in a study of blood T cell repertoires in COVID-19. Profiled with immunoSEQ multiplex PCR; TCRdb holds only in-frame clones, not every one. The data show approximately 75,000 clones, roughly four fifths seen once. Sequencing was done on a sample of peripheral blood. These receptors came from a man aged 25-40 years with COVID-19, enrolled during active disease. CDR3s include the opening cysteine and the closing phenylalanine or tryptophan. The size field is filled for only some rows; it gives once, few, many or a size class.

cdr3_aa j_call clone_size cdr3_length v_call
CASSWGQGTEAFF TRBJ1-1 - 13 TRBV5-5
CASSLDPSRAYTF TRBJ1-2 once 13 TRBV5-1
CASSLPLAGTTDTQYF TRBJ2-3 - 16 TRBV7-9
CASSSSGSGELFF TRBJ2-2 - 13 TRBV7-9
CASSLGQGDGYTF TRBJ1-2 - 13 TRBV7-9
CASSLHDSSYEQYF TRBJ2-7 - 14 TRBV7-9
CASSSPRQGLSNEQFF TRBJ2-1 - 16 TRBV7-8
CASSLPGGPANEQFF TRBJ2-1 - 15 TRBV14
CSAGTGGKEYF TRBJ2-7 - 11 TRBV20-1
CATKLGSGTDTQYF TRBJ2-3 - 14 TRBV2
CSVLAPISETNEKLFF TRBJ1-4 - 16 TRBV29-1
CASSVGDRLNYGYTF TRBJ1-2 - 15 TRBV9
CASSLGPRTEAFF TRBJ1-1 - 13 TRBV13
CASSPRGGRVTEAFF TRBJ1-1 - 15 TRBV5-1
CASSQDLRSGRIDTQYF TRBJ2-3 few 17 TRBV4-3
CASSTALIGGYTF TRBJ1-2 many 13 TRBV28
CASSRGQGTEAFF TRBJ1-1 - 13 TRBV14
CASSSYYGDYGYTF TRBJ1-2 once 14 TRBV27
CAWSVGQISGNTIYF TRBJ1-3 - 15 TRBV30
CASSLGQGDNGYTF TRBJ1-2 - 14 TRBV5-4
CAWSAQYNEQFF TRBJ2-1 - 12 TRBV30
CASSPQSPGSEQFF TRBJ2-1 - 14 TRBV28
CASSSRTSALSYEQYF TRBJ2-7 - 16 TRBV5-1
CASSRNRVTDTQYF TRBJ2-3 - 14 TRBV14
CASSVTSLGGEQFF TRBJ2-1 - 14 TRBV7-9
CASRDRRYEQYF TRBJ2-7 - 12 TRBV21-1
CASSFPPRTAKNTEAFF TRBJ1-1 - 17 TRBV28
CASSSDRGGTTNEKLFF TRBJ1-4 - 17 TRBV28
CASSLQGARSPLHF TRBJ1-6 - 14 TRBV6-5
CASSDPRRSVTQHF TRBJ1-5 few 14 TRBV10-2
CASSLNREAFF TRBJ1-1 - 11 TRBV7-2
CAWIETGLGYTF TRBJ1-2 - 12 TRBV30
CASSLLGQNTGELFF TRBJ2-2 few 15 TRBV5-6
CSVKQGLMNTEAFF TRBJ1-1 - 14 TRBV29-1
CASSFGPGNTNYGYTF TRBJ1-2 few 16 TRBV27
CASSQERQGPNSPLHF TRBJ1-6 - 16 TRBV4-1
CASSARLGKRQETQYF TRBJ2-5 - 16 TRBV9
CASSPGTSGSDEQFF TRBJ2-1 medium-sized 15 TRBV6-4
CASSRAGTGASYEQYF TRBJ2-7 - 16 TRBV18
CSAGGGTEAFF TRBJ1-1 - 11 TRBV20-1
CASSEEGRRDTQYF TRBJ2-3 - 14 TRBV2
CASSQEQRGDTQYF TRBJ2-3 - 14 TRBV3-1/TRBV3-2
CASSLAGNSPLHF TRBJ1-6 - 13 TRBV5-4
CASSPEQGAWGYTF TRBJ1-2 - 14 TRBV18
CASSPRGGSGNTIYF TRBJ1-3 - 15 TRBV5-1
CASSRRDLWGYEQYF TRBJ2-7 - 15 TRBV6-2/TRBV6-3
CSVGVGLAGYNEQFF TRBJ2-1 - 15 TRBV29-1
CASVGADRSGNTIYF TRBJ1-3 - 15 TRBV28
CASSAPGVTEAFF TRBJ1-1 - 13 TRBV27
CASSPSVTGF TRBJ1-1 few 10 TRBV14
CASSELLGLASVDEQFF TRBJ2-1 - 17 TRBV2
CASSLAWGGTEAFF TRBJ1-1 - 14 TRBV5-5
CASSLASGTYEQFF TRBJ2-1 - 14 TRBV19
CSVLGTTYEQYF TRBJ2-7 - 12 TRBV29-1
CASSPGLASSYEQYF TRBJ2-7 few 15 TRBV28
CAISGGPQVQETQYF TRBJ2-5 - 15 TRBV10-3
CASSDRDITNTGELFF TRBJ2-2 - 16 TRBV10-2
CASSLGPGTGELFF TRBJ2-2 - 14 TRBV11-3
CASSENRAKNTEAFF TRBJ1-1 - 15 TRBV18
CASSLEGSGFNGYTF TRBJ1-2 - 15 TRBV7-9